This note documents a single T cell receptor (beta chain) sequence. This entry belongs to a study of blood T cell repertoires in COVID-19. In the original analysis: For nucleated cells, counts were estimated from reference gene primer amplification. The table came from immunoSEQ multiplex PCR; TCRdb's copy has only in-frame clones and leaves some out. The V and J calls and clone size are taken from that table; D and trimming were inferred from the DNA. This table has about 260,000 clones, about 89% appearing once. Germline loops: CDR1 SGDLS, CDR2 YYNGEE. The CDR3 covers 22 residues. The junction had 18 bases not matched to a gene; V was cut back by 5 bases and J by 0 bases.

The specimen was peripheral blood. This receptor was taken from a man aged 40-49 years who had recovered from COVID-19. The chain links TRBV9 to TRBJ2-6; 12 bases match TRBD1. The CDR3 reads CASRHNAGDRGPIVSGANVLTF. The CDR3 coding sequence is TGTGCCAGCAGACACAATGCAGGGGACAGGGGGCCGATCGTCTCTGGGGCCAACGTCCTGACTTTC.